The 2 T cell receptor beta chains below all came from one sample that was sequenced in a study of memory CD4+ T cells and cytomegalovirus serostatus. The sort gate was single viable CD3+CD4+CD8-CD45RO+ cells for memory CD4+ T cells. The method was immunoSEQ multiplex PCR; TCRdb's version includes in-frame clones alone and lacks a portion of them. There are tens of thousands of clones in the sample; around 82% occur only once, and 0.77% lies in the top ten. The sample taken for sequencing was memory CD4+ T cells from blood. These receptors came from an adult in good health and CMV-seronegative.

The chain couples TRBV2 to TRBJ2-5; 7 bases are a match to TRBD1. CDR3 size: 14 residues. V shed 2 bases and J 3 bases; nucleotides not matched to a gene: 3. Germline V gives CDR1 SNHLY, CDR2 FYNNEI. CDR3 nucleotide sequence: TGTGCCAGCAGTGAATCAGGGGGTAAAGAGACCCAGTACTTC. Translating gives CASSESGGKETQYF.

This CDR3 is CASSLDGMGSYEQYF. CDR3 nucleotides: TGCGCCAGCAGCTTGGATGGAATGGGCTCCTACGAGCAGTACTTC. V usage is TRBV5-1 and J usage is TRBJ2-7; D gene unclear. V was shortened by 0 bases and J by 0 bases, with 10 bases between the two germline ends. The CDR3 sequence is 15 residues long. Germline V lookup: CDR1 SGHRS, CDR2 YFSETQ.